The 26 T cell receptor beta chains below were found in one sample sequenced in a study of blood T cell repertoires in COVID-19. Sequenced by immunoSEQ multiplex PCR; TCRdb stores in-frame clones only, minus some. The sample lists 170,000 or so clones; approximately 87% were seen once. Sample: peripheral blood. These receptors were collected from a woman between 18 and 29 years old who had recovered from COVID-19.

The rearrangement uses TRBV6-1 and TRBJ2-5; 9 bases map to TRBD1. There are 16 residues in the CDR3. Per the germline V gene, CDR1 is MNHNS and CDR2 is SASEGT. Trimming took 0 bases from V and 0 from J; bases not matched to a gene: 2. CDR3 amino acids: CASSEAGQGNQETQYF. Here the CDR3 DNA reads TGTGCCAGCAGTGAAGCTGGACAGGGGAACCAAGAGACCCAGTACTTC.

The rearrangement uses TRBV4-3 and TRBJ1-1, with a weak D call TRBD1 (6 bases). Germline CDR1 reads LGHNA; CDR2 reads YSLEER. Trimming removed 3 bases from V and 7 bases from J, with 15 bases in between. The CDR3 is 14 residues long. CDR3 sequence: CASSHLGGANEAFF. CDR3 sequence (DNA): TGCGCCAGCAGCCATCTGGGGGGGGCCAATGAAGCTTTCTTT.

The V and J genes are TRBV10-2 and TRBJ1-4; possibly TRBD1 for D (5 bases). With 7 bases removed from V and 8 bases from J, the gap between germline ends came to 26 bases. The CDR3 is made up of 17 amino acids. Looked up from germline, CDR1 is WSHSY and CDR2 is SAAADI. As DNA, the CDR3 is TGCGCCAGCACGGGGGTTGAGGGAGTAGTTTCTCTCGAAAAACTGTTTTTT. Amino acid sequence: CASTGVEGVVSLEKLFF.

This clone was detected only a few times. The gene calls are TRBV19 and TRBJ1-2; D unresolved. This CDR3 region has 15 residues. Trimming removed 6 bases from V and 0 bases from J, with 14 bases in between. Germline lookup yields CDR1 LNHDA and CDR2 SQIVND (reference sequence). The CDR3 sequence: CASRNKQRANYGYTF. In DNA form, the CDR3 reads TGTGCCAGTAGGAATAAACAGAGAGCTAACTATGGCTACACCTTC.

The chain employs TRBV6-2 or TRBV6-3 and TRBJ2-4, with D maybe TRBD2 (6 bases). This CDR3 spans 15 amino acids. CDR1 and CDR2 from the germline V gene are MNHEY and SVGEGT. Trimming stripped 2 bases from V and 1 base from J, with 9 bases between. The CDR3 loop reads CASSYGGVAKNIQYF. For the CDR3, the DNA is TGTGCCAGCAGTTACGGAGGGGTGGCCAAAAACATTCAGTACTTC.

This clone was counted a few times. This chain joins TRBV4-2 and TRBJ2-3; 14 nucleotides align to TRBD2. Germline CDR1 is LGHNA and CDR2 is YNFKEQ. V shed 4 bases and J 6 bases; nucleotides not matched to a gene: 6. There are 16 residues in the CDR3. Here the CDR3 DNA reads TGTGCCAGCAGCCGCGGACTAGCGGGGGGCGACGATACGCAGTATTTT. It specifies CASSRGLAGGDDTQYF.

The chain combines TRBV29-1 with TRBJ2-7, with 7 bases lining up with TRBD1. Looked up from germline, CDR1 is SQVTM and CDR2 is ANQGSEA. The V and J ends lost 8 bases and 1 base, in that order; junction bases with no gene match: 26. The CDR3 spans 19 residues. CDR3 loop: CSLPSGTDLPVKGSYEQYV. CDR3 nucleotides: TGCAGCCTCCCATCGGGGACAGACCTACCAGTTAAAGGGTCCTACGAGCAGTACGTC.

The gene calls are TRBV19 and TRBJ1-6; 7 bases are shared with TRBD1. V lost 3 bases to trimming and J lost 5 bases; unmatched junction nucleotides: 4. Germline CDR1 is LNHDA and CDR2 is SQIVND (reference sequence). The CDR3 totals 15 residues. This chain's CDR3 is CASSIWTGDNSPLHF. The CDR3 nucleotides are TGTGCCAGTAGTATTTGGACAGGTGATAATTCACCCCTCCACTTT. The full variable domain, with the rest looked up from reference TRBV19 and TRBJ1-6, is DGGITQSPKYLFRKEGQNVTLSCEQNLNHDAMYWYRQDPGQGLRLIYYSQIVNDFQKGDIAEGYSVSREKKESFPLTVTSAQKNPTAFYLCASSIWTGDNSPLHFGNGTRLTVT.

V gene TRBV19 combines with J gene TRBJ2-7; unclear D gene. The CDR3 covers 14 residues. The germline gives CDR1 LNHDA, CDR2 SQIVND (reference sequence). Trimming cost V 5 bases and J 3 bases, with 14 bases left between them. The CDR3 sequence is CASSAVIAHYEQYV. CDR3 sequence (DNA): TGTGCCAGTAGTGCGGTAATCGCACACTACGAGCAGTACGTC.

The chain combines TRBV19 with TRBJ2-1; 7 nucleotides agree with TRBD2. J was trimmed by 6 bases and V by 3 bases; bases with no gene match: 8. CDR1 is LNHDA, CDR2 SQIVND, per germline (reference sequence). The CDR3 runs 15 residues. The CDR3 sequence is CASSIGLAVLNEQFF. The CDR3 region has the DNA TGTGCCAGTAGTATCGGGCTAGCGGTACTCAATGAGCAGTTCTTC.

The rearrangement links TRBV18 to TRBJ2-2; TRBD2 agrees at 8 bases. V lost 3 bases, J lost 4 bases, and 4 bases stayed unmatched. The germline V gene has CDR1 KGHSH and CDR2 LQKENI. This CDR3 region has 15 residues. For the CDR3, the DNA is TGTGCCAGCTCACCCGTAGCGGGAAGCACCGGGGAGCTGTTTTTT. Amino acid sequence: CASSPVAGSTGELFF.

The chain carries TRBV6-5 and TRBJ1-5, with 12 bases aligning to TRBD1. The CDR3 has 15 residues. Unmatched junction bases numbered 2, after V lost 5 bases and J lost 3 bases. Germline CDR1 and CDR2: MNHEY and SVGAGI. The CDR3 reads CASSTGQGANQPQHF. CDR3 DNA sequence: TGTGCCAGCAGTACGGGACAGGGGGCCAATCAGCCCCAGCATTTT.

The rearrangement uses TRBV30 and TRBJ2-5; 9 bases fit TRBD2. Germline values: CDR1 GTSNPN, CDR2 SVGIG (reference sequence). The junction had 7 bases not matched to a gene; V was cut back by 5 bases and J by 6 bases. CDR3 length: 13 amino acids. The CDR3 protein is CAWGAGLAKTQYF. CDR3 nucleotide sequence: TGTGCCTGGGGAGCGGGACTAGCCAAGACCCAGTACTTC. Full variable domain (outside the CDR3, taken from reference TRBV30 and TRBJ2-5): SQTIHQWPATLVQPVGSPLSLECTVEGTSNPNLYWYRQAAGRGLQLLFYSVGIGQISSEVPQNLSASRPQDRQFILSSKKLLLSDSGFYLCAWGAGLAKTQYFGPGTRLLVL.

V and J are TRBV11-2 and TRBJ2-3, with TRBD2 as a possible D gene (5 bases). The CDR3 has 18 residues. CDR1 is SGHAT and CDR2 is FQNNGV in the germline V gene. Between the trimmed V and J ends, which lost 4 bases and 1 base, there was a span of 21 bases. CDR3 bases: TGTGCCAGCAGCTCCGTCCCCACCGACTATGCGGGCACAGATACGCAGTATTTT. This translates into CASSSVPTDYAGTDTQYF.

V usage is TRBV7-9 and J usage is TRBJ1-6, with D possibly being TRBD1 (6 bases). Trimming pared 5 bases from V and 6 bases from J, leaving 17 bases between. The CDR3 has 16 amino acids. Germline CDR1 and CDR2: SEHNR and FQNEAQ (reference sequence). CDR3 coding DNA: TGTGCCAGCAGCCCCCCGCCGGGACAACTTAATTCACCCCTCCACTTT. This sequence encodes CASSPPPGQLNSPLHF. Variable domain in full (rest from reference TRBV7-9 and TRBJ1-6): DTGVSQNPRHKITKRGQNVTFRCDPISEHNRLYWYRQTLGQGPEFLTYFQNEAQLEKSRLLSDRFSAERPKGSFSTLEIQRTEQGDSAMYLCASSPPPGQLNSPLHFGNGTRLTVT.

The chain recombines TRBV7-2 with TRBJ2-1, with D tentatively TRBD2 (6 bases). V dropped 0 bases and J dropped 3 bases, with 6 bases sitting between them. In germline, CDR1 is SGHTA, CDR2 FQGNSA. This CDR3 is 14 amino acids long. CDR3 region: CASSLAGGYNEQFF. The CDR3 region has the DNA TGTGCCAGCAGCTTAGCGGGAGGCTACAATGAGCAGTTCTTC.

This clone occurred once. The V call is TRBV7-3, the J call TRBJ2-1; 7 bases map to TRBD2. Per germline, CDR1 SGHTA and CDR2 FQGTGA. The J segment lost 7 bases and the V segment lost 4 bases, leaving 4 bases of the junction unmatched. CDR3 length equals 13 residues. The CDR3 reads CASSSPGGNEQFF. As DNA, the CDR3 is TGTGCCAGCAGCTCACCGGGGGGTAATGAGCAGTTCTTC.

CDR3 sequence reads: CASSLGLAGTYNEQFF. The CDR3 region has the DNA TGTGCCAGCAGCTTGGGGCTAGCGGGAACCTACAATGAGCAGTTCTTC. The chain carries TRBV5-4 and TRBJ2-1, with 9 bases that match TRBD2. J gave up 2 bases and V 0 bases, and 3 bases lay outside the gene matches. Germline lookup yields CDR1 SGHNT and CDR2 YYREEE (reference sequence). The CDR3 spans 16 residues.

About this clone itself: One junction end disagrees with the germline gene, perhaps due to a read error. The chain has TRBV7-7 and TRBJ2-2; TRBD1 agrees at 11 bases. The germline V gene encodes CDR1 SSHAT and CDR2 FNYEAQ (reference sequence). CDR3 length: 15 amino acids. CDR3 DNA sequence: TGTGCTAGCAGCTTCAGGACAGGGGGCTCCGGGGAGCTGTTTTTT. Residues: CASSFRTGGSGELFF.

This clone was observed once. The rearrangement uses TRBV5-1 and TRBJ2-5, with D maybe TRBD1 (6 bases). The V end lost 0 bases, the J end lost 4 bases, and 10 bases lay between the germline ends. There are 14 residues in the CDR3. CDR1 is SGHRS, CDR2 YFSETQ, per germline. The CDR3 sequence: CASSLGQVGETQYF. The CDR3 DNA follows: TGCGCCAGCAGCTTGGGACAGGTCGGAGAGACCCAGTACTTC. Complete variable domain (other parts from reference TRBV5-1 and TRBJ2-5): KAGVTQTPRYLIKTRGQQVTLSCSPISGHRSVSWYQQTPGQGLQFLFEYFSETQRNKGNFPGRFSGRQFSNSRSEMNVSTLELGDSALYLCASSLGQVGETQYFGPGTRLLVL.

The rearrangement links TRBV7-9 to TRBJ1-2, with D hard to call. V dropped 1 base and J dropped 8 bases, with 14 bases sitting between them. CDR1 is SEHNR and CDR2 is FQNEAQ in the germline V gene (reference sequence). The length of the CDR3 is 14 residues. The CDR3 DNA is TGTGCCAGCAGCTTAGGCGACGTCTTCGGGGGCTACACCTTC. It encodes CASSLGDVFGGYTF.

The CDR3: CASSPWTVRDTEAFF. The CDR3 DNA follows: TGTGCCAGCTCACCTTGGACAGTAAGAGACACTGAAGCTTTCTTT. This chain uses TRBV18 with TRBJ1-1; TRBD1 might be the D (6 bases). The CDR3 contains 15 residues. V was trimmed by 3 bases and J by 3 bases, leaving 14 bases between them. CDR1 is KGHSH and CDR2 is LQKENI in the germline V gene.

The chain recombines TRBV9 with TRBJ2-3, with D tentatively TRBD1 (6 bases). Deletions cut 1 base from V and 3 bases from J, with 9 bases between. The CDR3 has 14 amino acids. Germline assignment: CDR1 SGDLS and CDR2 YYNGEE. The CDR3 nucleotides read TGTGCCAGCAGCGTACGCCAGGGGACAGATACGCAGTATTTT. It translates to CASSVRQGTDTQYF. The variable domain in full, completed from reference TRBV9 and TRBJ2-3, reads DSGVTQTPKHLITATGQRVTLRCSPRSGDLSVYWYQQSLDQGLQFLIQYYNGEERAKGNILERFSAQQFPDLHSELNLSSLELGDSALYFCASSVRQGTDTQYFGPGTRLTVL.

The rearrangement links TRBV19 to TRBJ2-1; the match to TRBD2 covers 7 bases. The CDR3 runs to 13 residues. From germline, CDR1 is LNHDA and CDR2 SQIVND (reference sequence). With 5 bases clipped from V and 7 bases from J, the junction kept 5 bases outside the gene matches. The CDR3 bases are TGTGCCAGTAGTCTGGGGGGGGGAAATGAGCAGTTCTTC. Translated: CASSLGGGNEQFF.

This sequence joins TRBV6-1 and TRBJ1-5; D is perhaps TRBD1 (5 bases). Germline loops: CDR1 MNHNS, CDR2 SASEGT. The V end lost 2 bases, the J end lost 5 bases, and 13 bases lay between the germline ends. CDR3 length equals 15 residues. Here the CDR3 reads CASSEQGSAYQPQHF. The DNA for the CDR3 is TGTGCCAGCAGTGAACAGGGATCGGCCTATCAGCCCCAGCATTTT.

The rearrangement links TRBV7-3 to TRBJ2-3; 8 nucleotides line up with TRBD2. This CDR3 is 15 amino acids long. V trimming: 2 bases; J trimming: 8 bases; junction bases outside the gene matches: 9. Germline assignment: CDR1 SGHTA and CDR2 FQGTGA. The CDR3 region is CASSLGPAGGATQYF. CDR3 DNA: TGTGCCAGCAGCTTAGGTCCGGCGGGAGGTGCTACGCAGTATTTT.